This T cell receptor (beta chain) was captured by sequencing in a study of blood T cells in healthy people across ages (dated by TCRdb to the mid-2010s). Describing the broader study: In model experiments, template switching captured about one uniquely barcoded TCR beta cDNA molecule for every two T cells. Using deep sequencing normalized with unique cDNA molecular identifiers, the study measured how TCR beta repertoire diversity changes with age. The donors were split into four age groups: young (average 16 years), middle-aged (39), aged (more than 60) and long-lived (over 75). To avoid experimental bias, donors of different ages were distributed randomly across sequencing lanes. The study analyzed two additional independent replicas of 1 million unique cDNA reads from the same blood draw for two donors, one aged 18 to 29 and one aged 80 or older. What the research found in general, with its limitations: Because profiling used bulk unsorted PBMCs, naive and antigen-experienced compartments could not be compared conclusively. Compared with the aged group, the long-lived group had more naive CD4+ T cells, fewer expanded clones and increased TCR diversity, a pattern suggesting age selection. As age increased, observed TCR beta diversity per million T cells dropped in a roughly linear way, and a significant reduction was already evident by age about 40. Estimates of total diversity based on one million sequenced T cells were regarded as lower bounds and as underestimates. Because donor CMV infection status was unknown, age-related changes in expanded clonotypes were potentially confounded. There was a strong correlation between observed TCR beta diversity and the percentage of naive T cells measured by flow cytometry.

Spanning cysteine to phenylalanine, the CDR3 consists of 15 amino acids. Only the CDR3 region is kept as DNA, spanning 45 bases read in frame from base 1. For CDR1 and CDR2, the germline V gene lists SGHDT and YYEEEE. The junction carries 18 bases between V and J, which are trimmed by 1 base and 9 bases respectively. Donors were 30 to 45 systemically healthy Caucasian individuals from Russia aged 6 to 90 years. Around 10 milliliters of peripheral blood were collected from each donor into EDTA-treated Vacutainer tubes. PBMCs were isolated by Ficoll-Paque density-gradient centrifugation, with at least 6 million obtained per sample. Trizol reagent was used to extract total RNA from the PBMCs, yielding at least 6 micrograms per sample. For every donor, flow cytometry on a PBMC aliquot measured the percentage of naive CD45RAhigh/CD27high T cells. Library method: 5' RACE. TCRdb records Illumina HiSeq 2500 as the sequencer. A second PCR of about 6 to 12 cycles was performed with a sample-barcoded 5' primer and a J-beta primer mix. A unique molecular identifier was introduced onto each TCR beta cDNA molecule by a template-switch 5' adaptor carrying 12 random nucleotides. At least 2.5 million CDR3-containing paired-end reads were obtained from each sample. All of the RNA was converted into first-strand cDNA using the Mint cDNA synthesis kit, with a TRBC-specific oligonucleotide serving as the primer. All cDNA was treated with uracil-DNA glycosylase and then went through a first 18-cycle PCR with the universal primers M1SS and BC2_uni_R. Per the original workflow: For normalization, 1 million high-quality reads were randomly selected from each sample, with every read carrying a distinct molecular identifier. Instead of being binned into consensus sequences, reads that shared molecular identifiers were thrown out. CDR3 identification, clonotype clustering and error correction used MiTCR with a Q25 quality threshold and the strictest error-elimination algorithm. A nonparametric unseen species model with Euler transformation was used to estimate a lower bound on total TCR beta diversity. TCRdb reprocessing: public reads trimmed at Q25 with fastp, clones called with MiXCR, in-frame beta chains kept. Every distinct CDR3 protein forms one entry, paired with its most common genes and DNA. What appears here as the V and J calls and clone size reflects TCRdb's work, not the paper's. Present in this sample are about 640,000 distinct CDR3 sequences, approximately 40% of which were seen just once. The top ten hold 30% of the sample.

Remarks on this clonotype: It lacks a known antigen. Within one base of it there is no much larger clone, and no base qualities were kept.

This TCR was sampled from a man older than 75 in good health. Sequencing input: blood. The chain was built from TRBV5-6 and TRBJ2-3; TRBD1 is a weak D gene call, 6 bases matching. The DNA sequence reads TGTGCCAGCAGCTTGCGACAAGGGGGAGCCGGGACGCAGTATTTT. It codes for CASSLRQGGAGTQYF.